The 17 T cell receptor beta chains below were found in one sample sequenced in a study of cytotoxic CD8 clonotypes in ibrutinib-treated CLL. This table comes from immunoSEQ multiplex PCR, and its TCRdb copy is limited to in-frame clones, with some not included. The data contain 150,000 or so clones, around 80% of them seen just once; the ten biggest clones take up around 4.5%. Source: PBMCs, taken after 24 months of ibrutinib treatment. The receptor set was obtained from a human donor with chronic lymphocytic leukemia.

CDR3 region: CSGQGNGYTF. CDR3 nucleotides: TGCAGTGGACAGGGGAATGGCTACACCTTC. The V gene is TRBV20-1, the J gene TRBJ1-2; 8 bases are a match to TRBD1. The trim removed 7 bases at V and 6 bases at J, leaving 1 base unmatched. Germline CDR1 and CDR2: DFQATT and SNEGSKA (reference sequence). The CDR3 spans 10 residues.

The chain uses TRBV6-1 and TRBJ1-3; D gene ambiguous. The CDR3 has 14 amino acids. Germline CDR1 is MNHNS and CDR2 is SASEGT. V lost 2 bases, J lost 4 bases, and 9 bases lay in between. The CDR3 DNA reads TGTGCCAGCAGTGAAACGCCGGTGGGAAACACCATATATTTT. Translation gives CASSETPVGNTIYF.

The genes are TRBV5-1 and TRBJ1-2; D is perhaps TRBD1 (6 bases). Germline CDR1 and CDR2: SGHRS and YFSETQ. The CDR3 spans 16 residues. V lost 1 base and J 7 bases, leaving 20 bases between the germline ends. In nucleotides, the CDR3 is TGCGCCAGCAGCTTGCCGTCGGGGGGCCCCTACACTGGCTACACCTTC. It codes for CASSLPSGGPYTGYTF.

The chain is built from TRBV19 and TRBJ2-7; D unclear. Germline lookup yields CDR1 LNHDA and CDR2 SQIVND (reference sequence). This CDR3 comprises 15 residues. The V end was cut by 4 bases, the J end by 1 base, with 14 bases between. The CDR3 nucleotides read TGTGCCAGTAGTAAGTCGGTCACACAGTCCTACGAGCAGTACTTC. Amino acids: CASSKSVTQSYEQYF.

V and J are TRBV27 and TRBJ1-2, with 7 bases aligning to TRBD1. This CDR3 has 14 amino acids. The trim removed 5 bases at V and 8 bases at J, leaving 11 bases unmatched. Germline V lookup: CDR1 MNHEY, CDR2 SMNVEV (reference sequence). DNA for the CDR3: TGTGCCAGCAGTGGGTACAACAGGGGTGAAGGCTACACCTTC. The encoded protein is CASSGYNRGEGYTF.

With respect to this clone: One end of the junction fails to match germline, which may point to a read error. The chain couples TRBV6-1 to TRBJ2-7, with D uncertain. The CDR3 is 11 residues long. CDR1 and CDR2 (germline): MNHNS, SASEGT. The CDR3 loop reads CASSEMARTEF. For the CDR3, the DNA is TGTGCCAGCAGTGAAATGGCTAGAACGGAGTTC.

The V gene is TRBV18, the J gene TRBJ1-4, with 7 positions matching TRBD1. V lost 3 bases, J lost 4 bases, and 5 bases stayed unmatched. Looked up from germline, CDR1 is KGHSH and CDR2 is LQKENI. The CDR3 is 15 amino acids. The CDR3 loop reads CASSPPTGINEKLFF. In DNA form, the CDR3 reads TGTGCCAGCTCACCCCCGACAGGGATTAATGAAAAACTGTTTTTT.

There are a few counts of this clone. The V gene is TRBV2, the J gene TRBJ2-1; TRBD2 matches 12 bases. The length of the CDR3 is 15 residues. The J segment lost 6 bases and the V segment lost 6 bases, leaving 6 bases of the junction unmatched. The germline V gene has CDR1 SNHLY and CDR2 FYNNEI. CDR3 DNA sequence: TGTGCCAGCAGACCTAGGACTAGCGGGACCAATGAGCAGTTCTTC. Amino acids: CASRPRTSGTNEQFF.

This chain links TRBV28 with TRBJ1-4, with 8 bases matching TRBD1. V lost 6 bases and J lost 6; bases outside the gene matches: 12. The length of the CDR3 is 16 residues. Germline CDR1 and CDR2: MDHEN and SYDVKM. The CDR3 loop is CASSPNQGALYEKLFF. In nucleotides, the CDR3 is TGTGCCAGCAGCCCTAACCAGGGGGCGCTATATGAAAAACTGTTTTTT.

The chain links TRBV2 to TRBJ2-2; TRBD2 matches at 8 bases. In germline, CDR1 is SNHLY, CDR2 FYNNEI. The V segment lost 2 bases and the J segment 2 bases; nucleotides outside the gene matches: 19. The CDR3 is made up of 21 amino acids. The CDR3 protein is CASSEFSLAGPIRRNTGELFF. In nucleotides, the CDR3 is TGTGCCAGCAGTGAATTTAGTCTAGCGGGCCCGATACGGCGAAACACCGGGGAGCTGTTTTTT. Looking up the rest from reference TRBV2 and TRBJ2-2 gives the full variable domain: EPEVTQTPSHQVTQMGQEVILRCVPISNHLYFYWYRQILGQKVEFLVSFYNNEISEKSEIFDDQFSVERPDGSNFTLKIRSTKLEDSAMYFCASSEFSLAGPIRRNTGELFFGEGSRLTVL.

The chain links TRBV19 to TRBJ2-6, with D maybe TRBD1 (5 bases). Trimming cost V 4 bases and J 1 base, with 8 bases left between them. CDR1 LNHDA and CDR2 SQIVND come from the germline V gene (reference sequence). The CDR3 totals 15 residues. The CDR3 nucleotides read TGTGCCAGTAGTACCCCAGGGTCTGGGGCCAACGTCCTGACTTTC. It encodes CASSTPGSGANVLTF. The full variable domain, completed using reference TRBV19 and TRBJ2-6, is DGGITQSPKYLFRKEGQNVTLSCEQNLNHDAMYWYRQDPGQGLRLIYYSQIVNDFQKGDIAEGYSVSREKKESFPLTVTSAQKNPTAFYLCASSTPGSGANVLTFGAGSRLTVL.

This clone was recorded a few times. The rearrangement uses TRBV28 and TRBJ2-1; TRBD1 matches 8 bases. This CDR3 is 15 amino acids long. Per the germline V gene, CDR1 is MDHEN and CDR2 is SYDVKM. V gave up 1 base and J gave up 14 bases; unmatched junction bases: 13. DNA of the CDR3: TGTGCCAGCAGTTTATTAGCAGGGGGCGACATCTACGAGTTCTTC. It translates to CASSLLAGGDIYEFF. Full variable domain (rest looked up from reference TRBV28 and TRBJ2-1): DVKVTQSSRYLVKRTGEKVFLECVQDMDHENMFWYRQDPGLGLRLIYFSYDVKMKEKGDIPEGYSVSREKKERFSLILESASTNQTSMYLCASSLLAGGDIYEFFGPGTRLTVL.

The CDR3 loop reads CASSSGLYEQYF. Here the CDR3 DNA reads TGTGCCAGCAGCTCCGGACTGTACGAGCAGTACTTC. The chain employs TRBV28 and TRBJ2-7; D is perhaps TRBD2 (5 bases). The germline gives CDR1 MDHEN, CDR2 SYDVKM. CDR3 length: 12 amino acids. The V gene lost 6 bases and the J gene lost 4 bases, with 10 bases spanning the gap.

The rearrangement joins TRBV5-1 to TRBJ2-7; maybe TRBD1 (5 bases). Per the germline V gene, CDR1 is SGHRS and CDR2 is YFSETQ. V was clipped by 0 bases and J by 0 bases, with 7 bases between them. CDR3 length: 14 amino acids. For the CDR3, the DNA is TGCGCCAGCAGCTTGGGACAGAGCTCCTACGAGCAGTACTTC. Encoded protein: CASSLGQSSYEQYF.

This clone has only one observation. CDR3 amino acids: CASSYPPVRIAGAREQYF. CDR3 bases: TGTGCCAGCAGTTATCCGCCCGTCCGAATAGCGGGAGCGCGAGAGCAGTACTTC. This chain links TRBV28 with TRBJ2-7, with 9 bases lining up with TRBD2. Trimming at V came to 4 bases and at J to 7 bases, leaving 20 bases not matched to a gene. Per germline, CDR1 MDHEN and CDR2 SYDVKM. CDR3 length: 18 residues.

The V and J genes are TRBV5-1 and TRBJ2-2; 13 bases fit TRBD2. V trimming: 4 bases; J trimming: 9 bases; junction bases outside the gene matches: 3. This CDR3 has 14 amino acids. In germline, CDR1 is SGHRS, CDR2 YFSETQ. CDR3 sequence reads: CASSRTSGSWELFF. The CDR3 nucleotides read TGCGCCAGCAGCCGGACTAGCGGGAGCTGGGAGCTGTTTTTT. The whole variable domain, remainder taken from reference TRBV5-1 and TRBJ2-2, is KAGVTQTPRYLIKTRGQQVTLSCSPISGHRSVSWYQQTPGQGLQFLFEYFSETQRNKGNFPGRFSGRQFSNSRSEMNVSTLELGDSALYLCASSRTSGSWELFFGEGSRLTVL.

This chain links TRBV19 with TRBJ1-3; D uncertain. CDR1 is LNHDA, CDR2 SQIVND, per germline (reference sequence). This CDR3 comprises 14 residues. The V gene lost 9 bases and the J gene lost 0 bases, with 12 bases spanning the gap. DNA of the CDR3: TGTGCCAGCGGGGTAGTTTCCTCTGGAAACACCATATATTTT. Residues: CASGVVSSGNTIYF.